The source of this T cell receptor (beta chain) is a study of shared clonotypes between healthy human individuals. About the study: Three CD4 naive, three CD4 memory, two CD8 naive and one CD8 memory plate were used per donor.

Deep-level assay runs were performed. Here immunoSEQ multiplex PCR was the method, and the copy in TCRdb shows in-frame clones only, minus some. The sample has about 2 million clones; about 95% are singletons. CDR1 is MDHEN and CDR2 is SYDVKM in the germline V gene. The CDR3 is made up of 13 amino acids. V was trimmed by 6 bases and J by 7 bases, leaving 10 bases between them. Naive CD8 cells lacked CD45RO and underwent positive selection for CCR7, leaving out terminally differentiated effector memory CD45RA+ cells. Study outcomes and limitations: Clonotype sharing across a handful of donors was observed for 4% to 6.5% of naive CD4 clonotypes.

Comments on this clone: The antigen is unknown.

This TCR came from a man aged 18 to 30 in good health. This chain joins TRBV28 and TRBJ1-6; D call uncertain. The sequencing input was naive CD8+ T cells sorted from blood. The CDR3 sequence: CASRLVLNSPLHF. The CDR3 DNA sequence: TGTGCCAGCAGACTCGTTCTAAATTCACCCCTCCACTTT.